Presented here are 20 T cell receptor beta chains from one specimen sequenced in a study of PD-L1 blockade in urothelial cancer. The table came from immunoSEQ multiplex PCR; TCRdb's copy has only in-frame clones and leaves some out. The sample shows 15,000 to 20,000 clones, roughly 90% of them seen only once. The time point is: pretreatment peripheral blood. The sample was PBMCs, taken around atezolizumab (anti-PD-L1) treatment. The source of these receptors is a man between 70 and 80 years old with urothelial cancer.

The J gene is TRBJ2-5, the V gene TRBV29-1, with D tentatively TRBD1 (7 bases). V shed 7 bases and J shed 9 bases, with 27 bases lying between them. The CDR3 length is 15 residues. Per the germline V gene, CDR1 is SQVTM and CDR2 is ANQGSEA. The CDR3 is CSAVGTANLGGAQYF. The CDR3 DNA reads TGCAGCGCTGTGGGGACAGCGAATCTCGGGGGCGCCCAGTACTTC.

The CDR3 spells CASSLTTGWANSPLHF. CDR3 coding DNA: TGTGCCAGCAGTTTAACGACAGGATGGGCTAATTCACCCCTCCACTTT. The chain is built from TRBV27 and TRBJ1-6; D possibly corresponds to TRBD1 (6 bases). Trimming removed 2 bases from V and 6 bases from J, with 14 bases in between. Germline V gene data show CDR1 as MNHEY and CDR2 as SMNVEV (reference sequence). This CDR3 has 16 residues.

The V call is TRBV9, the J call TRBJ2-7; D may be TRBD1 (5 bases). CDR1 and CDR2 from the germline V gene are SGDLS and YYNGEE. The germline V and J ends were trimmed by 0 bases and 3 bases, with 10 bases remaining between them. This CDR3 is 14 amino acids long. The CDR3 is CASSVGGENYEQYF. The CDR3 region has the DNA TGTGCCAGCAGCGTAGGGGGCGAAAACTACGAGCAGTACTTC.

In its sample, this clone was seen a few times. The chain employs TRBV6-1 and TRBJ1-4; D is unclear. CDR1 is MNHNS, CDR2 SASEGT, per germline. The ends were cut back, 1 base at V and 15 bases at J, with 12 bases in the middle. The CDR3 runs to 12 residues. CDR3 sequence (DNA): TGTGCCAGCAGTGAAGGCGGAGACGGTTTGTTTTTT. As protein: CASSEGGDGLFF.

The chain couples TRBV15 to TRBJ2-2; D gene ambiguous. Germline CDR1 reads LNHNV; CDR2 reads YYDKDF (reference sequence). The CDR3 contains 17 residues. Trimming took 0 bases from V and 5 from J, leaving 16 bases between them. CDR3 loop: CATSREMPYLPTGELFF. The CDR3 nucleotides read TGTGCCACCAGCAGAGAGATGCCGTACCTACCAACCGGGGAGCTGTTTTTT.

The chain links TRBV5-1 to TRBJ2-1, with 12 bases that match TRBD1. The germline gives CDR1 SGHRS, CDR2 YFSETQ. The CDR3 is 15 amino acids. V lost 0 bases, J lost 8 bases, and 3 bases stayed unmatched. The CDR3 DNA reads TGCGCCAGCAGCTTGGCGGGACAGGGGGCCTATGAGCAGTTCTTC. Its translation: CASSLAGQGAYEQFF.

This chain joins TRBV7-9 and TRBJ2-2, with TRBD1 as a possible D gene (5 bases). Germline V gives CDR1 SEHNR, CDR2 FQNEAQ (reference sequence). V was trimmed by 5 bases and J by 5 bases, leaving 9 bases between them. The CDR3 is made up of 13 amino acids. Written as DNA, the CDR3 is TGTGCCAGCAGCCTCAAGGGGACCGGGGAGCTGTTTTTT. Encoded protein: CASSLKGTGELFF. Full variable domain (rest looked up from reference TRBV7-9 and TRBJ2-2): DTGVSQNPRHKITKRGQNVTFRCDPISEHNRLYWYRQTLGQGPEFLTYFQNEAQLEKSRLLSDRFSAERPKGSFSTLEIQRTEQGDSAMYLCASSLKGTGELFFGEGSRLTVL.

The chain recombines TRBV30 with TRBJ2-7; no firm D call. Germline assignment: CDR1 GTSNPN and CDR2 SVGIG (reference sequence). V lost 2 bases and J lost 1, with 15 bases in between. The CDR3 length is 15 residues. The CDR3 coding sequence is TGTGCCTGGAGTCCGACTGTTGTTGGTTCCTACGAGCAGTACTTC. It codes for CAWSPTVVGSYEQYF.

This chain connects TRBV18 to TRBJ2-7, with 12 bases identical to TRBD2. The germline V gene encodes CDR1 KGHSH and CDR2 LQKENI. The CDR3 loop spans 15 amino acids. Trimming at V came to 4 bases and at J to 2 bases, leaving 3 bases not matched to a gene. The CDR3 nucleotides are TGTGCCAGCTCACTATCTAGCGGGGGGGCCTACGAGCAGTACTTC. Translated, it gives CASSLSSGGAYEQYF.

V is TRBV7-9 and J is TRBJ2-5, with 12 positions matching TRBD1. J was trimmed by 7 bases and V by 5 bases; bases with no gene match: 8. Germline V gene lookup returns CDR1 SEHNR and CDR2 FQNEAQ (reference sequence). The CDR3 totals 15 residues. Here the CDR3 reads CASSPGDRGHGTQYF. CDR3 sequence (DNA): TGTGCCAGCAGCCCGGGGGACAGGGGGCATGGGACCCAGTACTTC.

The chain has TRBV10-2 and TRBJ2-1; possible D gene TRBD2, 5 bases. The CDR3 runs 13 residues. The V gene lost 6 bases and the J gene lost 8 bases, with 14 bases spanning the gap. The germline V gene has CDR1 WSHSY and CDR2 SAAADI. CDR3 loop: CASRWRHGDEQFF. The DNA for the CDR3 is TGCGCCAGCAGGTGGAGGCACGGCGATGAGCAGTTCTTC.

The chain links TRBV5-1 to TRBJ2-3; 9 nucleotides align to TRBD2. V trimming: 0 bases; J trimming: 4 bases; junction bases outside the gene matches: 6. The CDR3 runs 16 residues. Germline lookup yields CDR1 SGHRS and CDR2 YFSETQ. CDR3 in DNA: TGCGCCAGCAGCTTGGGGCGCGGGGGGGCCGCAGATACGCAGTATTTT. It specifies CASSLGRGGAADTQYF.

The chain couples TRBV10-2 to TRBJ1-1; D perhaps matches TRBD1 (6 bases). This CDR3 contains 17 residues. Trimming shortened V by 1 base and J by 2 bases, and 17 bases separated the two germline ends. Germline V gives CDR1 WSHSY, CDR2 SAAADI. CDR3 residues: CASSEWGGGQRNTEAFF. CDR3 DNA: TGCGCCAGCAGTGAGTGGGGGGGCGGGCAAAGAAACACTGAAGCTTTCTTT.

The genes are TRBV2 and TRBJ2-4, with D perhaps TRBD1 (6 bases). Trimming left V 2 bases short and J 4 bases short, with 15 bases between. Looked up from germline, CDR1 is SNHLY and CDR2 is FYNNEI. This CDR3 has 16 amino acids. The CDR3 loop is CASSEWGRGGKNIQYF. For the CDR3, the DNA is TGTGCCAGCAGTGAATGGGGGAGAGGGGGTAAAAACATTCAGTACTTC.

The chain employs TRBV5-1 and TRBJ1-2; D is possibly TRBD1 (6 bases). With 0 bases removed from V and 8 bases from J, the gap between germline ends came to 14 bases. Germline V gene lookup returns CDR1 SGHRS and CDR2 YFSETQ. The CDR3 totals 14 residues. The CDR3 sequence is CASSLGRGHGGYTF. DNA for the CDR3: TGCGCCAGCAGCTTGGGCAGGGGACACGGGGGCTACACCTTC.

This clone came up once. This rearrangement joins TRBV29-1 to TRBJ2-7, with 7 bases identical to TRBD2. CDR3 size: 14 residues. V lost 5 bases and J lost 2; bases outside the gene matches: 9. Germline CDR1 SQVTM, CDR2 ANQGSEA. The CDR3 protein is CSVIKPGTTYEQYF. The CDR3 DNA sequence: TGCAGCGTTATAAAACCCGGGACTACCTACGAGCAGTACTTC.

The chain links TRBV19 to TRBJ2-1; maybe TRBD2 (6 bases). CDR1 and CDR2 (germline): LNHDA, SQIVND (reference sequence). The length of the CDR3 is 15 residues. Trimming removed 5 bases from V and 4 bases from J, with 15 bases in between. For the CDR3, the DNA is TGTGCCAGTAGTCCGTGGGGCGGGATATACAATGAGCAGTTCTTC. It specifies CASSPWGGIYNEQFF.

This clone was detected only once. The CDR3 reads CASSPATGSDQPQHF. The CDR3, as DNA: TGTGCCAGCTCTCCCGCTACAGGGTCGGATCAGCCCCAGCATTTT. The J gene is TRBJ1-5, the V gene TRBV18; perhaps TRBD1 as D (6 bases). This CDR3 comprises 15 residues. The V gene's germline CDR1 is KGHSH and CDR2 LQKENI. V lost 6 bases and J 5 bases, leaving 17 bases between the germline ends.

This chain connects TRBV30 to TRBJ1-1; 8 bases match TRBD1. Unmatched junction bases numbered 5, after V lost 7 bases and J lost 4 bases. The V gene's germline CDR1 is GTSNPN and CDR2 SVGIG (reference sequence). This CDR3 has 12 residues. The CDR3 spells CASLGQVTEAFF. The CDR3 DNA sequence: TGTGCCTCTTTGGGACAGGTCACTGAAGCTTTCTTT.

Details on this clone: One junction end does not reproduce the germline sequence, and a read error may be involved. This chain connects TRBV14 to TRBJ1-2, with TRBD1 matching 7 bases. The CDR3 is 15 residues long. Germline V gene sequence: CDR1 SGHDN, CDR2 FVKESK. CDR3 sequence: CASSQNAGTVEASFF. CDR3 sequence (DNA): TGTGCCAGCAGCCAGAACGCCGGGACAGTTGAGGCCTCCTTCTTC.